What follows describes a single T cell receptor (beta chain). No antigen is known for it. The data were taken from a study of OX40 agonist ivuxolimab in advanced cancers. About the research overall: Treatment received earlier with anti-PD-1, anti-PD-L1 or anti-CTLA-4 agents was allowed, and 40% had some. Study-level points and caveats: At doses 0.1 to 3.0 mg/kg, CD4+ and CD8+ clones expanded.

The table came from immunoSEQ multiplex PCR; TCRdb's copy has only in-frame clones and leaves some out. The sample includes about 48,000 clones, approximately 88% of them seen just once. CDR3 length: 16 amino acids. Unmatched junction bases numbered 11, after V lost 0 bases and J lost 6 bases. Germline CDR1 is SGDLS and CDR2 is YYNGEE. The TCR comes from an adult with an advanced solid tumor such as melanoma, head and neck, liver or kidney cancer. The V and J genes are TRBV9 and TRBJ1-1; 7 bases map to TRBD1. Specimen: CD4+ or CD8+ T cells sorted from blood, collected in a trial of the OX40 agonist ivuxolimab. The CDR3 spells CASSVDLRGGWAEAFF. The CDR3 DNA reads as TGTGCCAGCAGCGTAGACCTCAGGGGGGGTTGGGCTGAAGCTTTCTTT.